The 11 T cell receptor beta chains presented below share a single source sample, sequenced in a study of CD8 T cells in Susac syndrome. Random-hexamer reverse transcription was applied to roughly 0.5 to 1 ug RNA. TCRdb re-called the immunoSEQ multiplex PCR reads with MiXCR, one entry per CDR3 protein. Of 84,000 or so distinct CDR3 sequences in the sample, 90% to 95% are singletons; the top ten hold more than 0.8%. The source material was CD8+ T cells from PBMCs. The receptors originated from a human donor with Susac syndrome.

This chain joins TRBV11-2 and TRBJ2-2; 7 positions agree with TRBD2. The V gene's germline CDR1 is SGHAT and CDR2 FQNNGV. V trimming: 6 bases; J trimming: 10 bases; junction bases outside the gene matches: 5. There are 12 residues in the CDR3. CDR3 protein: CASRPAGEELFF. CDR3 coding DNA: TGTGCCAGCAGGCCGGCGGGGGAGGAGCTGTTTTTT.

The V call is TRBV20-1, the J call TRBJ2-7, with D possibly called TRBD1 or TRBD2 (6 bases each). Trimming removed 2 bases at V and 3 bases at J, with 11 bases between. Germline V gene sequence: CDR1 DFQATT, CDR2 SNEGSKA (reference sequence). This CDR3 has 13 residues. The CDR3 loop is CSARRGEVYEQYF. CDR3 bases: TGCAGTGCTAGAAGGGGGGAGGTCTACGAGCAGTACTTC.

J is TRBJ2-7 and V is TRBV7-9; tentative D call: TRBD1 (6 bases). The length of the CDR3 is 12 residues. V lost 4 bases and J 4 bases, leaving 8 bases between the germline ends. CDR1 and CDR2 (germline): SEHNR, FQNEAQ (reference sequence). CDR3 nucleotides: TGTGCCAGCAGCTCAGGGGATTACGAGCAGTACTTC. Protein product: CASSSGDYEQYF.

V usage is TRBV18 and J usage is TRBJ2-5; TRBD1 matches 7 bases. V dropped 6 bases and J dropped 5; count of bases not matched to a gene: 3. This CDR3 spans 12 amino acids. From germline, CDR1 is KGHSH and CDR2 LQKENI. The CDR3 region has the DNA TGTGCCAGCTCCACAGGGGCGGAGACCCAGTACTTC. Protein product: CASSTGAETQYF.

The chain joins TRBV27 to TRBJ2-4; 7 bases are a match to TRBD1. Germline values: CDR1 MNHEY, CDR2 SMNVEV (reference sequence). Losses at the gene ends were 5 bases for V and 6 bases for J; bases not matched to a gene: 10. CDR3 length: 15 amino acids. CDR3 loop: CASSLKGGFGNIQYF. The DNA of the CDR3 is TGTGCCAGCAGTCTTAAAGGGGGCTTTGGAAACATTCAGTACTTC.

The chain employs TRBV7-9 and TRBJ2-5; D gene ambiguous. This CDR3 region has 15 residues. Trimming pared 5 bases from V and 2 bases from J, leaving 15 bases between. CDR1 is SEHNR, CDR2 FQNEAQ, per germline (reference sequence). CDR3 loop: CASSTPLDVQETQYF. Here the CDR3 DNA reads TGTGCCAGCAGCACTCCGTTGGACGTGCAAGAGACCCAGTACTTC.

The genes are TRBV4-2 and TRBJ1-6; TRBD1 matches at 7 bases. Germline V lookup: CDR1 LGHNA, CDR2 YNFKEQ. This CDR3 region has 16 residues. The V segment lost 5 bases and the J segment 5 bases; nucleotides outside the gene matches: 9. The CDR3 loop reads CASSEVVGTDNSPLHF. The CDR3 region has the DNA TGTGCCAGCAGCGAAGTTGTTGGGACAGATAATTCACCCCTCCACTTT.

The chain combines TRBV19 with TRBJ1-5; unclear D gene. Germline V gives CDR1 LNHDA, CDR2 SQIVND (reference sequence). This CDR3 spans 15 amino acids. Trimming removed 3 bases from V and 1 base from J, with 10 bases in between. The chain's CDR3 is CASSMMTGSNQPQHF. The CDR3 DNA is TGTGCCAGTAGTATGATGACGGGGAGCAATCAGCCCCAGCATTTT.

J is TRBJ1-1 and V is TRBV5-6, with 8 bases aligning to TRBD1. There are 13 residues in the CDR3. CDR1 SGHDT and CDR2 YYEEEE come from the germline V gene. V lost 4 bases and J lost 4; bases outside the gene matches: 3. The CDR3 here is CASSNTGGTEAFF. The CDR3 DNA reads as TGTGCCAGCAGCAACACAGGGGGCACTGAAGCTTTCTTT.

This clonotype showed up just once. In nucleotides, the CDR3 is TGTGCCAGCAGCCGGGACAGCTCTGGAAACACCATATATTTT. This sequence encodes CASSRDSSGNTIYF. The chain recombines TRBV7-9 with TRBJ1-3, with 7 bases lining up with TRBD1. The V gene's germline CDR1 is SEHNR and CDR2 FQNEAQ (reference sequence). The CDR3 covers 14 residues. V dropped 5 bases and J dropped 0; count of bases not matched to a gene: 1.

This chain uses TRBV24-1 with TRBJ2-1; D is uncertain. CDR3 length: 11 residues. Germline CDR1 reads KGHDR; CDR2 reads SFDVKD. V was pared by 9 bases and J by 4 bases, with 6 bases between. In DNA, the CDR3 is TGTGCCACCGAGAGTTACAATGAGCAGTTCTTC. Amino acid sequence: CATESYNEQFF.